Each of the 5 T cell receptor beta chains below was sequenced from the same sample in a study of control samples from healthy donors and cancer patients. Clones were read by immunoSEQ multiplex PCR, and TCRdb kept only the in-frame ones, dropping some. The sample consists of some 13,000 clones, around 79% of them appearing once. The sequenced material came from formalin-fixed, paraffin-embedded tissue. The receptors shown here come from a male donor with melanoma.

The chain couples TRBV3-1 (or the pseudogene TRBV3-2) to TRBJ2-7; 7 bases fit TRBD1. The length of the CDR3 is 15 residues. With V trimmed by 0 bases and J by 3 bases, 5 bases remained unmatched. The germline V gene encodes CDR1 LGHDT and CDR2 YNNKEL (reference sequence). The CDR3 loop reads CASSQDSRTGYEQYF. CDR3 DNA sequence: TGTGCCAGCAGCCAAGATTCCCGGACAGGCTACGAGCAGTACTTC.

This clone appeared a single time. V gene TRBV10-3 combines with J gene TRBJ2-6, with 7 bases identical to TRBD1. V dropped 8 bases and J dropped 0; count of bases not matched to a gene: 4. CDR3 length equals 15 residues. Germline CDR1 is ENHRY and CDR2 is SYGVKD. In DNA, the CDR3 is TGTGCCATCCGGGACAGCTCCTCTGGGGCCAACGTCCTGACTTTC. As protein: CAIRDSSSGANVLTF.

The chain couples TRBV20-1 to TRBJ1-1; D gene ambiguous. V lost 3 bases, J lost 1 base, and 9 bases lay in between. Germline loops: CDR1 DFQATT, CDR2 SNEGSKA (reference sequence). The CDR3 is made up of 13 amino acids. In DNA, the CDR3 is TGCAGTGCTAGTCGCAGGCCGAACACTGAAGCTTTCTTT. Protein product: CSASRRPNTEAFF.

The CDR3: CASSVAGSPLHF. The CDR3 bases are TGTGCCAGCAGCGTAGCTGGGTCACCCCTCCACTTT. V and J are TRBV9 and TRBJ1-6, with D unresolved. Trimming left V 0 bases short and J 10 bases short, with 5 bases between. This CDR3 is 12 amino acids long. Germline V gene sequence: CDR1 SGDLS, CDR2 YYNGEE.

This rearrangement joins TRBV5-1 to TRBJ2-4; 8 nucleotides line up with TRBD1. The trim removed 4 bases at V and 6 bases at J, leaving 6 bases unmatched. The CDR3 consists of 14 residues. Germline values: CDR1 SGHRS, CDR2 YFSETQ. CDR3 amino acids: CASSPRQGTNIQYF. The CDR3 DNA reads TGCGCCAGCAGCCCGAGACAGGGGACAAACATTCAGTACTTC.